The 2 T cell receptor beta chains presented below share a single source sample, sequenced in a study of response to subunit inactivated influenza vaccine. TCRdb itself ran the RT-PCR reads through MiXCR, one entry per CDR3 protein. The sample consists of about 520,000 distinct CDR3 sequences, 7.2% of them appearing once. The material was PBMCs from blood, obtained roughly 24 months after vaccination. Receptors were obtained from a man between 45 and 75 years old who received an inactivated influenza vaccine.

This clonotype was recorded many times. The rearrangement links TRBV5-5 to TRBJ1-2, with no clear D. Germline CDR1 SGHKS, CDR2 YYEKEE (reference sequence). V dropped 4 bases and J dropped 3 bases, with 10 bases sitting between them. The CDR3 sequence is 13 residues long. CDR3 nucleotide sequence: TGTGCCAGCAGCCAGAGTCAGGACTATGGCTACACCTTC. Translated, it gives CASSQSQDYGYTF.

DNA for the CDR3: TGCGCCAGCAGGGGGGGGCCGGAGACCGGGGAGCTGTTTTTT. Residues: CASRGGPETGELFF. The chain uses TRBV5-1 and TRBJ2-2, with a possible D match to TRBD2 (7 bases). CDR3 length: 14 amino acids. Trimming left V 5 bases short and J 5 bases short, with 13 bases between. CDR1 is SGHRS, CDR2 YFSETQ, per germline.